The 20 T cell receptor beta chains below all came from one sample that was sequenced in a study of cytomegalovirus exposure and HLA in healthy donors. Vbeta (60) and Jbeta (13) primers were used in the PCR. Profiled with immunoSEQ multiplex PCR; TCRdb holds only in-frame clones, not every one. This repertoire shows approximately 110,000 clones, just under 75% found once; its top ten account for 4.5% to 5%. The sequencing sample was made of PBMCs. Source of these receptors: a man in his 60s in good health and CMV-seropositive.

CDR3 DNA: TGTGCCAGCAGCGTGACAGGGCCGGGAGAGCAGTACTTC. It encodes CASSVTGPGEQYF. This chain connects TRBV7-3 to TRBJ2-7; 7 nucleotides match TRBD1. Germline V gene lookup returns CDR1 SGHTA and CDR2 FQGTGA. V lost 5 bases to trimming and J lost 7 bases; unmatched junction nucleotides: 8. The CDR3 runs 13 residues. The variable domain in full, with the rest retrieved from reference TRBV7-3 and TRBJ2-7, is GAGVSQTPSNKVTEKGKYVELRCDPISGHTALYWYRQSLGQGPEFLIYFQGTGAADDSGLPNDRFFAVRPEGSVSTLKIQRTERGDSAVYLCASSVTGPGEQYFGPGTRLTVT.

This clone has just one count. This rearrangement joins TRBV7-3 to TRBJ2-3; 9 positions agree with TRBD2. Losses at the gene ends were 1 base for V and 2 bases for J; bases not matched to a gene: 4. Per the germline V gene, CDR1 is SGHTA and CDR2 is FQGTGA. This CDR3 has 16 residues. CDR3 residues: CASSLKPSGNTDTQYF. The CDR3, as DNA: TGTGCCAGCAGCTTAAAGCCTAGCGGGAACACAGATACGCAGTATTTT.

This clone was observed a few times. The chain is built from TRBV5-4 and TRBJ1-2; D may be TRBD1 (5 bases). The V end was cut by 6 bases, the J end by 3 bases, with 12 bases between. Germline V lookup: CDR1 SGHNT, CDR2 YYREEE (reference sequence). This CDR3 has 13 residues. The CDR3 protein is CASTPTGYYGYTF. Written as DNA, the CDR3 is TGTGCCAGCACCCCCACAGGTTACTATGGCTACACCTTC.

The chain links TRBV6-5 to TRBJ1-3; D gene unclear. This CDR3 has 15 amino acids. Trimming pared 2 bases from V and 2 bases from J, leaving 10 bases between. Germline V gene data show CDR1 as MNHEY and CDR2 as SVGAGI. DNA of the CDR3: TGTGCCAGCAGTTACACCGGGGAGGCTGGAAACACCATATATTTT. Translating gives CASSYTGEAGNTIYF.

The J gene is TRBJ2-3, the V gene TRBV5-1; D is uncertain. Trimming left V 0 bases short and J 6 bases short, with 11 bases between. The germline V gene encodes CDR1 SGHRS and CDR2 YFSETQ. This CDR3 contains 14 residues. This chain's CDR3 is CASSLGDRADTQYF. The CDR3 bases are TGCGCCAGCAGCTTGGGTGATCGAGCGGATACGCAGTATTTT.

The CDR3 region has the DNA TGTGCCAGCAGTGCAGACAGGGCTGAGACCCAGTACTTC. It translates to CASSADRAETQYF. The rearrangement links TRBV28 to TRBJ2-5, with 7 bases identical to TRBD1. V shed 5 bases and J 5 bases; nucleotides not matched to a gene: 5. There are 13 residues in the CDR3. Germline V gene sequence: CDR1 MDHEN, CDR2 SYDVKM.

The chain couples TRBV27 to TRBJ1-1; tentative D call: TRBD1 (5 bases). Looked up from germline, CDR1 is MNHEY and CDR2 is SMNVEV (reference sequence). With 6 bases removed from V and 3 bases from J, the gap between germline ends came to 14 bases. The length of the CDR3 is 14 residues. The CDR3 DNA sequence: TGTGCCAGCAGCCCCTCGGGGGGGGACACTGAAGCTTTCTTT. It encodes CASSPSGGDTEAFF.

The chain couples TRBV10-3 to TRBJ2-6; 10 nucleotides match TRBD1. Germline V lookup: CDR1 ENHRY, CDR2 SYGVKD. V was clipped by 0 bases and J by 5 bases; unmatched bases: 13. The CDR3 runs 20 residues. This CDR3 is CAISESPGQGRGARANVLTF. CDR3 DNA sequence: TGTGCCATCAGTGAGTCCCCGGGACAGGGGAGGGGGGCCAGGGCCAACGTCCTGACTTTC.

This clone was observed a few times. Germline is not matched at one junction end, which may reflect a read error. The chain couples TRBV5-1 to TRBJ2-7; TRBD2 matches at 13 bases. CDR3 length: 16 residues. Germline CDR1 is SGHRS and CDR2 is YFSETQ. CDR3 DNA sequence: TGCGCCAGCAGCTTGGGACTAGCGGGGGGCTCCCACGAGCAGTACTTC. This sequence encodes CASSLGLAGGSHEQYF.

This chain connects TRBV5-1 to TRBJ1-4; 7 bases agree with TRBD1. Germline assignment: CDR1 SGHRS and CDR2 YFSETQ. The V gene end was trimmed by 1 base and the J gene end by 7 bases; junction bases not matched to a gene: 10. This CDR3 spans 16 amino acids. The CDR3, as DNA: TGCGCCAGCAGCTTGACTCCACAGGGGATCGGTGAAAAACTGTTTTTT. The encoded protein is CASSLTPQGIGEKLFF.

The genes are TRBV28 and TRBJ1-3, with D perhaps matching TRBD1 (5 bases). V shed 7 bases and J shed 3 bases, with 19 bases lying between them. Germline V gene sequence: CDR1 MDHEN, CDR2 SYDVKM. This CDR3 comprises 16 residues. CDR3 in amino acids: CASITHGGGGGNTIYF. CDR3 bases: TGTGCCAGCATTACCCACGGGGGGGGAGGTGGAAACACCATATATTTT.

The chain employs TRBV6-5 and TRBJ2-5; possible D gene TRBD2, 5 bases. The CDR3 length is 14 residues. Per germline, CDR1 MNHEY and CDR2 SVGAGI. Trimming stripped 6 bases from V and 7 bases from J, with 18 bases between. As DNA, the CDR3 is TGTGCCAGCAGCCTAAGTTTGCGGGTCTCGACCCAGTACTTC. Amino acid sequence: CASSLSLRVSTQYF.

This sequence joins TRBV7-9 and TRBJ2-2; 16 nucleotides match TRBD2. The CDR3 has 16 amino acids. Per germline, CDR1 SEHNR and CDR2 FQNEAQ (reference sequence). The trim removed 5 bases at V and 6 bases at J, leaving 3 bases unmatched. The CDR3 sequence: CASSPGTSGGAGELFF. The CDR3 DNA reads TGTGCCAGCAGCCCCGGGACTAGCGGGGGGGCCGGGGAGCTGTTTTTT.

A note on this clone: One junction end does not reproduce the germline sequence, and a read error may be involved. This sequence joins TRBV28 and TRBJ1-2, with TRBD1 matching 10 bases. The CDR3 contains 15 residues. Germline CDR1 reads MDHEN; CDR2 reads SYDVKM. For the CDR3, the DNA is TGTGCCAGCAGTTCTTGGACAGGGGGTAACTATGGCCACACCTTC. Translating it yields CASSSWTGGNYGHTF.

DNA of the CDR3: TGTGCCAGCAGCTTTGGGCAGCCGAACACCGGGGAGCTGTTTTTT. Protein sequence: CASSFGQPNTGELFF. The V and J genes are TRBV7-3 and TRBJ2-2; no clear D. The CDR3 spans 15 residues. Germline V lookup: CDR1 SGHTA, CDR2 FQGTGA. V lost 3 bases, J lost 0 bases, and 8 bases lay in between.

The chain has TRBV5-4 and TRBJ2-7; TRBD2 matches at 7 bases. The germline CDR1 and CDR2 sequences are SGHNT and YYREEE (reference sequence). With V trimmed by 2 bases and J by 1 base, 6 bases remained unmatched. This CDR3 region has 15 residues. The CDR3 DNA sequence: TGTGCCAGCAGCTTCGGAGCGGGGAGTTCCTACGAGCAGTACTTC. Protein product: CASSFGAGSSYEQYF.

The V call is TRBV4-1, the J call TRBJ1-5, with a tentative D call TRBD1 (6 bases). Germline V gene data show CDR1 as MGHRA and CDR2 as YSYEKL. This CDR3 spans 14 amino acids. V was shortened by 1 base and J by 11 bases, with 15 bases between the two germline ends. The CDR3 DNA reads TGCGCCAGCAGCCAAGTCCCACAGGGTGGAGCCCAGCATTTT. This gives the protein CASSQVPQGGAQHF.

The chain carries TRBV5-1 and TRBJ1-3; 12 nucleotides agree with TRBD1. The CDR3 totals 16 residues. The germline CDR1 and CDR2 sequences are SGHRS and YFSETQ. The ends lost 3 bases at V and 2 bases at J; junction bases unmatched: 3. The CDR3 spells CASSWDRGLAGNTIYF. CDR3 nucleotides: TGCGCCAGCAGCTGGGACAGGGGGCTGGCTGGAAACACCATATATTTT.

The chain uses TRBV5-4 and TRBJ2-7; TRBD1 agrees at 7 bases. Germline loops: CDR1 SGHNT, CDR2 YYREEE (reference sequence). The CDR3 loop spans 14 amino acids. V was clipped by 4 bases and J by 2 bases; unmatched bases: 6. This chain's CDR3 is CASSPQTGPYEQYF. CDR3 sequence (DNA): TGTGCCAGCAGCCCACAGACAGGGCCCTACGAGCAGTACTTC.

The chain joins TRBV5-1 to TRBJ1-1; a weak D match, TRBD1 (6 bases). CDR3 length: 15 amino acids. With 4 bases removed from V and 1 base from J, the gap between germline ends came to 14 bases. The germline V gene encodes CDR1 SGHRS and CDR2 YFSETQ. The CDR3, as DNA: TGCGCCAGCAGCGGGACATCGGGAACGAACACTGAAGCTTTCTTT. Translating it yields CASSGTSGTNTEAFF.